Below, 21 T cell receptor beta chains from the same sample are listed, as sequenced in a study of blood T cell repertoires in COVID-19. Only in-frame clones appear in the TCRdb table, and some are missing; sequencing was by immunoSEQ multiplex PCR. The data contain around 98,000 clones, 70% to 90% of them singletons. Sequencing input: peripheral blood. The receptors here all came from a man aged 65 to 79 with acute or convalescent COVID-19.

This chain links TRBV7-3 with TRBJ2-7; tentative D call: TRBD2 (5 bases). V was pared by 0 bases and J by 5 bases, with 8 bases between. The CDR3 is 13 amino acids. Germline V gives CDR1 SGHTA, CDR2 FQGTGA. CDR3 protein: CASSLTFGDEQYF. DNA of the CDR3: TGTGCCAGCAGCTTAACGTTCGGGGACGAGCAGTACTTC.

The rearrangement uses TRBV7-2 and TRBJ1-2; possibly TRBD1 for D (5 bases). This CDR3 is 13 amino acids long. V was shortened by 9 bases and J by 7 bases, with 18 bases between the two germline ends. Germline CDR1 reads SGHTA; CDR2 reads FQGNSA. The CDR3 coding sequence is TGTGCCAGTTCCAGGGATTCGATTGGTGGCTACACCTTC. Its protein is CASSRDSIGGYTF.

The chain carries TRBV5-4 and TRBJ1-1; 8 bases fit TRBD1. The V gene's germline CDR1 is SGHNT and CDR2 YYREEE (reference sequence). V was clipped by 5 bases and J by 2 bases; unmatched bases: 11. The CDR3 length is 16 residues. The CDR3 DNA is TGTGCCAGCAGTCCCCAACCGGGACAGGCAAACACTGAAGCTTTCTTT. Its translation is CASSPQPGQANTEAFF.

This clone was detected once. V and J are TRBV6-5 and TRBJ2-5; D is possibly TRBD1 (6 bases). The V and J ends lost 8 bases and 4 bases respectively, with 14 bases between them. Germline V gene data show CDR1 as MNHEY and CDR2 as SVGAGI. CDR3 length: 13 residues. CDR3 sequence reads: CASGYREGETQYF. The DNA for the CDR3 is TGTGCCAGCGGGTACAGGGAAGGAGAGACCCAGTACTTC.

This chain joins TRBV9 and TRBJ2-5, with 10 bases identical to TRBD2. There are 16 residues in the CDR3. J was trimmed by 5 bases and V by 0 bases; bases with no gene match: 7. Germline V lookup: CDR1 SGDLS, CDR2 YYNGEE. The CDR3 DNA is TGTGCCAGCAGCGTAGATCCAGCGGGGGGGCTTGAGACCCAGTACTTC. This translates into CASSVDPAGGLETQYF.

The chain's CDR3 is CASSFQGAQGEKLFF. CDR3 bases: TGTGCCAGCAGTTTTCAGGGGGCGCAGGGTGAAAAACTGTTTTTT. The chain has TRBV28 and TRBJ1-4; TRBD1 matches 8 bases. Germline V gene data show CDR1 as MDHEN and CDR2 as SYDVKM. V was pared by 3 bases and J by 7 bases, with 7 bases of the junction left unmatched. The CDR3 covers 15 residues.

This chain links TRBV19 with TRBJ1-6, with 7 bases that match TRBD1. The germline CDR1 and CDR2 sequences are LNHDA and SQIVND (reference sequence). J lost 0 bases, V lost 3 bases, and 8 bases had no gene match. The CDR3 runs 18 residues. CDR3 nucleotides: TGTGCCAGTAGTATTTCACAGGGGACGGGCTCCTATAATTCACCCCTCCACTTT. It translates to CASSISQGTGSYNSPLHF.

This rearrangement joins TRBV11-3 to TRBJ2-1; a possible D gene is TRBD1 (6 bases). The CDR3 is made up of 13 amino acids. The germline V gene encodes CDR1 SGHNT and CDR2 YENEEA. Trimming left V 0 bases short and J 8 bases short, with 8 bases between. CDR3 loop: CASSLEGADEQFF. In DNA, the CDR3 is TGTGCCAGCAGCTTAGAGGGGGCCGATGAGCAGTTCTTC.

This clone was recorded only once. V is TRBV3-1 (or the pseudogene TRBV3-2) and J is TRBJ1-2; D might be TRBD1 (6 bases). The CDR3 contains 17 residues. V lost 4 bases, J lost 6 bases, and 24 bases lay in between. Germline lookup yields CDR1 LGHDT and CDR2 YNNKEL (reference sequence). CDR3 in amino acids: CASSLPSRGAQGHGYTF. In DNA form, the CDR3 reads TGTGCCAGCAGCCTACCCTCCAGAGGAGCACAGGGACATGGCTACACCTTC.

The chain combines TRBV7-2 with TRBJ1-1, with 8 bases identical to TRBD1. The CDR3 runs to 12 residues. Germline assignment: CDR1 SGHTA and CDR2 FQGNSA. Trimming removed 4 bases from V and 11 bases from J; junction bases left unmatched: 6. This CDR3 is CASSYGQGSAFF. The DNA of the CDR3 is TGTGCCAGCAGCTACGGACAGGGAAGTGCTTTCTTT.

V and J are TRBV11-2 and TRBJ2-5; D might be TRBD1 (6 bases). Trimming shortened V by 5 bases and J by 5 bases, and 15 bases separated the two germline ends. The CDR3 runs 14 residues. Germline CDR1 SGHAT, CDR2 FQNNGV. CDR3 nucleotides: TGTGCCAGCAGCCCCGGAGTTAGGGGGGAGACCCAGTACTTC. Translated, it gives CASSPGVRGETQYF. The variable domain in full, completed from reference TRBV11-2 and TRBJ2-5, reads EAGVAQSPRYKIIEKRQSVAFWCNPISGHATLYWYQQILGQGPKLLIQFQNNGVVDDSQLPKDRFSAERLKGVDSTLKIQPAKLEDSAVYLCASSPGVRGETQYFGPGTRLLVL.

The genes are TRBV11-2 and TRBJ2-5; no clear D. Germline V CDR1 and CDR2: SGHAT, FQNNGV. V lost 6 bases and J 4 bases, leaving 15 bases between the germline ends. This CDR3 region has 14 residues. The CDR3 region has the DNA TGTGCCAGCAGATCATCAGGTAGACCAGAGACCCAGTACTTC. Translating it yields CASRSSGRPETQYF. Full variable domain (outside the CDR3, taken from reference TRBV11-2 and TRBJ2-5): EAGVAQSPRYKIIEKRQSVAFWCNPISGHATLYWYQQILGQGPKLLIQFQNNGVVDDSQLPKDRFSAERLKGVDSTLKIQPAKLEDSAVYLCASRSSGRPETQYFGPGTRLLVL.

The rearrangement uses TRBV6-5 and TRBJ1-2; the D gene is possibly TRBD1 (5 bases). The V gene lost 5 bases and the J gene lost 5 bases, with 15 bases spanning the gap. Germline CDR1 is MNHEY and CDR2 is SVGAGI. CDR3 length equals 14 residues. CDR3 nucleotide sequence: TGTGCCAGCAGTCCTATGATCCAGGGTTATGGCTACACCTTC. Translating gives CASSPMIQGYGYTF.

This chain links TRBV19 with TRBJ2-7; TRBD1 agrees at 7 bases. The CDR3 consists of 13 residues. The V gene end was trimmed by 6 bases and the J gene end by 5 bases; junction bases not matched to a gene: 7. Germline values: CDR1 LNHDA, CDR2 SQIVND (reference sequence). The CDR3 region has the DNA TGTGCCAGTAGAACCGAGGGGGCCCACGAGCAGTACTTC. Amino acids: CASRTEGAHEQYF.

This chain links TRBV10-2 with TRBJ1-1; D not resolved. The CDR3 consists of 16 residues. Germline values: CDR1 WSHSY, CDR2 SAAADI. The V end was cut by 0 bases, the J end by 1 base, with 12 bases between. CDR3 protein: CASSESIRGKNTEAFF. The CDR3 DNA follows: TGCGCCAGCAGTGAGTCGATTCGGGGAAAGAACACTGAAGCTTTCTTT.

This sequence joins TRBV2 and TRBJ1-6; D is uncertain. The CDR3 consists of 17 residues. V was pared by 1 base and J by 0 bases, with 10 bases between. Germline V gene lookup returns CDR1 SNHLY and CDR2 FYNNEI. The CDR3 reads CASSEVDTGSYNSPLHF. In DNA form, the CDR3 reads TGTGCCAGCAGTGAAGTAGACACCGGCTCCTATAATTCACCCCTCCACTTT.

The genes are TRBV7-2 and TRBJ2-3, with D maybe TRBD2 (6 bases). V gave up 9 bases and J gave up 1 base, with 20 bases separating them. Looked up from germline, CDR1 is SGHTA and CDR2 is FQGNSA. This CDR3 has 16 residues. CDR3 region: CASQQRSGLGTDTQYF. In nucleotides, the CDR3 is TGTGCCAGTCAGCAGCGATCGGGACTGGGCACAGATACGCAGTATTTT.

The chain has TRBV2 and TRBJ2-3, with 11 bases lining up with TRBD1. This CDR3 has 15 residues. The junction had 5 bases not matched to a gene; V was cut back by 7 bases and J by 2 bases. Germline CDR1 SNHLY, CDR2 FYNNEI. DNA for the CDR3: TGTGCCAGCAAGGAGGACAGGGGGCCCACAGATACGCAGTATTTT. Amino acids: CASKEDRGPTDTQYF.

The chain recombines TRBV6-4 with TRBJ1-3; D is possibly TRBD1 (6 bases). The CDR3 extends over 15 amino acids. Deletions cut 6 bases from V and 0 bases from J, with 12 bases between. The germline gives CDR1 MRHNA, CDR2 SNTAGT. The DNA for the CDR3 is TGTGCCAGCAGGGGGGGGGCCCTCTCTGGAAACACCATATATTTT. It translates to CASRGGALSGNTIYF.

This clone has just one count. This chain links TRBV5-1 with TRBJ1-4; D perhaps matches TRBD1 (5 bases). In germline, CDR1 is SGHRS, CDR2 YFSETQ. CDR3 length equals 15 residues. V gave up 3 bases and J gave up 0 bases, with 9 bases separating them. CDR3 protein: CASSWRGTTNEKLFF. The CDR3 DNA reads as TGCGCCAGCAGCTGGAGGGGAACAACTAATGAAAAACTGTTTTTT. The full variable domain, completed using reference TRBV5-1 and TRBJ1-4, is KAGVTQTPRYLIKTRGQQVTLSCSPISGHRSVSWYQQTPGQGLQFLFEYFSETQRNKGNFPGRFSGRQFSNSRSEMNVSTLELGDSALYLCASSWRGTTNEKLFFGSGTQLSVL.

The chain links TRBV6-5 to TRBJ1-5, with D perhaps matching TRBD1 (7 bases). The last part of the DNA fits TRBJ2-3 better; the J call may be wrong. The CDR3 is 14 amino acids. Germline V gene data show CDR1 as MNHEY and CDR2 as SVGAGI. The CDR3 sequence: CASRPRDRRQPQYF. The CDR3 DNA sequence: TGTGCCAGCAGACCGCGGGACAGACGCCAGCCCCAGTATTTT.